The 9 T cell receptor beta chains given below trace back to one sample, sequenced in a study of blood T cells in healthy people across ages. The use of a sample-barcoded 5' primer and a J-beta primer mix characterized a second PCR of about 6 to 12 cycles. TCRdb reanalysed the 5' RACE reads using MiXCR and keeps one entry per CDR3 protein. The sample includes 600,000 or so distinct CDR3 sequences, less than 60% of them seen just once. Sequencing used blood. All receptors come from an elderly man in good health.

Remarks on this clonotype: A much larger clone sits a single nucleotide away, making a read error possible. The chain couples TRBV20-1 to TRBJ2-7; TRBD2 might be the D (6 bases). V was shortened by 5 bases and J by 10 bases, with 24 bases between the two germline ends. This CDR3 has 14 amino acids. The V gene's germline CDR1 is DFQATT and CDR2 SNEGSKA (reference sequence). The CDR3 bases are TGCAGTGCTGGAGCCGGGACTGAACAAGAGGCCCAGTACTTC. The encoded protein is CSAGAGTEQEAQYF.

The chain carries TRBV12-3 or TRBV12-4 and TRBJ2-3; tentatively, D is TRBD1 (7 bases). This CDR3 comprises 15 residues. Trimming took 5 bases from V and 4 from J, leaving 16 bases between them. CDR3 bases: TGTGCCAGCAGTCTATCTGCGGGACAGCCAGATACGCAGTATTTT. Protein: CASSLSAGQPDTQYF.

The CDR3, as DNA: TGTGCCAGCAGTGAAGACACAGGGTTAGATTCACCCCTCCACTTT. Residues: CASSEDTGLDSPLHF. J is TRBJ1-6 and V is TRBV25-1, with D perhaps matching TRBD1 (6 bases). The CDR3 runs 15 residues. Deletions cut 2 bases from V and 8 bases from J, with 13 bases between. Germline CDR1 reads MGHDK; CDR2 reads SYGVNS.

V gene TRBV7-2 combines with J gene TRBJ1-5, with 8 positions matching TRBD1. The CDR3 is 16 amino acids. Germline CDR1 reads SGHTA; CDR2 reads FQGNSA. The V gene end was trimmed by 2 bases and the J gene end by 6 bases; junction bases not matched to a gene: 9. The CDR3 protein is CASSLNGRGLLQPQHF. As DNA, the CDR3 is TGTGCCAGCAGCTTAAACGGCAGGGGGCTACTTCAGCCCCAGCATTTT.

The chain recombines TRBV5-1 with TRBJ2-5; 9 positions match TRBD1. CDR1 and CDR2 from the germline V gene are SGHRS and YFSETQ. Trimming removed 1 base from V and 5 bases from J; junction bases left unmatched: 6. The CDR3 loop spans 15 amino acids. The CDR3 DNA follows: TGCGCCAGCAGCTTGTCCGGGACAGGGCGGGAGACCCAGTACTTC. It encodes CASSLSGTGRETQYF.

V and J are TRBV29-1 and TRBJ1-1; 8 positions agree with TRBD1. Germline V CDR1 and CDR2: SQVTM, ANQGSEA. The CDR3 runs to 14 residues. Losses at the gene ends were 6 bases for V and 6 bases for J; bases not matched to a gene: 12. The CDR3: CSVGQGLIGAEAFF. The CDR3 nucleotides read TGCAGCGTAGGACAGGGCCTTATTGGGGCTGAAGCTTTCTTT. The entire variable domain, with the rest obtained from reference TRBV29-1 and TRBJ1-1, is as follows: SAVISQKPSRDICQRGTSLTIQCQVDSQVTMMFWYRQQPGQSLTLIATANQGSEATYESGFVIDKFPISRPNLTFSTLTVSNMSPEDSSIYLCSVGQGLIGAEAFFGQGTRLTVV.

The chain carries TRBV10-3 and TRBJ2-1; no firm D call. Germline CDR1 ENHRY, CDR2 SYGVKD. CDR3 length: 14 residues. The ends were cut back, 6 bases at V and 8 bases at J, with 17 bases in the middle. CDR3 DNA sequence: TGTGCCATCAGCCCCGGGTTAGCCACCGATGAGCAGTTCTTC. Translating it yields CAISPGLATDEQFF.

This sequence joins TRBV24-1 and TRBJ2-1; 12 bases map to TRBD1. The junction had 7 bases not matched to a gene; V was cut back by 4 bases and J by 7 bases. CDR1 is KGHDR and CDR2 is SFDVKD in the germline V gene. The CDR3 runs to 16 residues. The DNA for the CDR3 is TGTGCCACCAGTGAATCCGGGACAGGGGGCCGGAATGAGCAGTTCTTC. It encodes CATSESGTGGRNEQFF.

V is TRBV20-1 and J is TRBJ2-1, with 8 bases lining up with TRBD2. CDR3 length: 17 amino acids. J gave up 6 bases and V 1 base, and 14 bases lay outside the gene matches. Germline-derived CDR1 and CDR2 are DFQATT and SNEGSKA (reference sequence). DNA of the CDR3: TGCAGTGCTAGAGTCCCTGCCCCGACTAGCGAGGGCAATGAGCAGTTCTTC. The encoded protein is CSARVPAPTSEGNEQFF.